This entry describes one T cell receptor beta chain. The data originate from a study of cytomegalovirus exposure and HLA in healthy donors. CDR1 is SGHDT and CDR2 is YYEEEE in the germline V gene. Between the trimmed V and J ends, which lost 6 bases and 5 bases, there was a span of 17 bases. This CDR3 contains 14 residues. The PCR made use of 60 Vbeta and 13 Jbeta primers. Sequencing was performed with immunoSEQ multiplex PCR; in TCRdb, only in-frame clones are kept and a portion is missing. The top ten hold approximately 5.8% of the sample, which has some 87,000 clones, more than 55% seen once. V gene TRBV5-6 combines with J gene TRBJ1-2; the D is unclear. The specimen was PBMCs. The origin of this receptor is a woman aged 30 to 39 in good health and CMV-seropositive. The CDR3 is CASNIEQNLYGYTF. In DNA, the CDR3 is TGTGCCAGCAACATCGAACAGAACTTATATGGCTACACCTTC.